The entry below gives a single TCR beta chain sequence along with its context. The data belong to a study of shared clonotypes between healthy human individuals. V lost 0 bases to trimming and J lost 3 bases; unmatched junction nucleotides: 4. The CDR3 extends over 15 amino acids. Germline lookup yields CDR1 LNHNV and CDR2 YYDKDF (reference sequence). TCRdb's copy holds only in-frame clones and misses some; the assay was immunoSEQ multiplex PCR. The sample yields 2,500,000 or so clones, roughly 93% seen once. The gene calls are TRBV15 and TRBJ2-7; 8 bases are a match to TRBD2. The receptor comes from a man aged 18 to 30 in good health. Some clones in this sample may be carry-over from other donors' samples. Sequencing was performed on naive CD4+ T cells from PBMCs. The sample's subset: CD45RA+ positively selected. The CDR3 nucleotides read TGTGCCACCAGCAGAGATTTGGGACTAGGCTACGAGCAGTACTTC. Amino acid sequence: CATSRDLGLGYEQYF.